The 8 T cell receptor beta chains reported below all come from one sample, sequenced in a study of control samples from healthy donors and cancer patients. The repertoire was sequenced with immunoSEQ multiplex PCR; TCRdb's copy has only in-frame clones and lacks some. The data contain about 140,000 clones, approximately 94% of them seen just once; the ten biggest clones take up 13%. The specimen sequenced was blood. The receptors originated from a man aged 35-49 years in good health.

The chain is built from TRBV6-5 and TRBJ2-7, with TRBD1 matching 9 bases. CDR3 length equals 15 residues. With V trimmed by 4 bases and J by 1 base, 5 bases remained unmatched. Germline CDR1 and CDR2: MNHEY and SVGAGI. The chain's CDR3 is CASSLGTGQSYEQYF. DNA for the CDR3: TGTGCCAGCAGTTTGGGGACAGGGCAATCCTACGAGCAGTACTTC.

This clone appeared a single time. This chain uses TRBV5-6 with TRBJ1-4; 10 positions agree with TRBD1. Germline lookup yields CDR1 SGHDT and CDR2 YYEEEE. The CDR3 is 14 residues long. V lost 0 bases and J lost 7; bases outside the gene matches: 0. CDR3 amino acids: CASSLGDRGEKLFF. In nucleotides, the CDR3 is TGTGCCAGCAGCTTGGGGGACAGGGGTGAAAAACTGTTTTTT.

V is TRBV28 and J is TRBJ2-3, with D perhaps matching TRBD2 (5 bases). V lost 5 bases, J lost 8 bases, and 11 bases lay in between. Germline CDR1 is MDHEN and CDR2 is SYDVKM. The CDR3 length is 12 residues. The CDR3 here is CASSPGLGTQYF. The CDR3 DNA sequence: TGTGCCAGCAGTCCCGGACTGGGTACGCAGTATTTT.

The gene calls are TRBV3-1 (or the pseudogene TRBV3-2) and TRBJ1-2, with D uncertain. Germline V gene sequence: CDR1 LGHDT, CDR2 YNNKEL (reference sequence). Trimming removed 3 bases at V and 4 bases at J, with 12 bases between. This CDR3 is 14 amino acids long. The CDR3 sequence: CASSQRDRLYGYTF. The DNA for the CDR3 is TGTGCCAGCAGCCAGCGCGACCGTCTCTATGGCTACACCTTC.

This sequence joins TRBV6-2 or TRBV6-3 and TRBJ2-2; a possible D gene is TRBD1 (6 bases). CDR1 and CDR2 (germline): MNHEY, SVGEGT. The CDR3 is 16 residues long. Trimming took 0 bases from V and 1 from J, leaving 9 bases between them. The CDR3 loop is CASSYSKDRNTGELFF. The CDR3 DNA sequence: TGTGCCAGCAGTTACTCGAAGGACAGGAACACCGGGGAGCTGTTTTTT.

This clone is medium-sized by share. This chain connects TRBV4-1 to TRBJ2-5, with a tentative D call TRBD1 (6 bases). The length of the CDR3 is 16 residues. V gave up 4 bases and J gave up 2 bases, with 17 bases separating them. CDR1 is MGHRA and CDR2 is YSYEKL in the germline V gene. Written as DNA, the CDR3 is TGCGCCAGCAGCCCTCCGGACAGAATAACACAAGAGACCCAGTACTTC. Protein sequence: CASSPPDRITQETQYF.

The chain couples TRBV5-6 to TRBJ2-3, with TRBD2 matching over 11 bases. Trimming removed 0 bases from V and 5 bases from J; junction bases left unmatched: 5. Germline CDR1 and CDR2: SGHDT and YYEEEE. The CDR3 has 16 amino acids. In nucleotides, the CDR3 is TGTGCCAGCAGCTTGGGGCTAGCGGGGGGTGTAGATACGCAGTATTTT. Its translation: CASSLGLAGGVDTQYF.

The rearrangement joins TRBV6-1 to TRBJ1-5; the D is unclear. The CDR3 has 12 residues. V was pared by 2 bases and J by 15 bases, with 14 bases between. Germline V gene lookup returns CDR1 MNHNS and CDR2 SASEGT. CDR3 protein: CASSERQQDRHF. The DNA of the CDR3 is TGTGCCAGCAGTGAAAGGCAGCAAGATAGGCATTTT.